The 2 T cell receptor beta chains presented below share a single source sample, sequenced in a study of cytomegalovirus exposure and HLA in healthy donors. This PCR relied on a set of 60 Vbeta primers and 13 Jbeta primers. Here immunoSEQ multiplex PCR was the method, and the copy in TCRdb shows in-frame clones only, minus some. The table shows roughly 200,000 clones, with more than 75% occurring only once. Sequencing was performed on PBMCs. These receptors were obtained from a man in his thirties or forties in good health and CMV-seronegative.

The J gene is TRBJ2-2, the V gene TRBV28, with 9 bases aligning to TRBD2. The CDR3 has 17 residues. Germline loops: CDR1 MDHEN, CDR2 SYDVKM. V shed 3 bases and J 3 bases; nucleotides not matched to a gene: 8. Here the CDR3 DNA reads TGTGCCAGCAGTTTGGGTAGCGGGGGAAGTTACACCGGGGAGCTGTTTTTT. Residues: CASSLGSGGSYTGELFF.

This sequence joins TRBV7-6 and TRBJ2-1; D perhaps matches TRBD2 (5 bases). Trimming stripped 0 bases from V and 0 bases from J, with 12 bases between. This CDR3 has 17 amino acids. Germline V gene sequence: CDR1 SGHVS, CDR2 FNYEAQ. The CDR3 nucleotides are TGTGCCAGCAGCTTAGCCATCCCGGGAAGCTCCTACAATGAGCAGTTCTTC. Protein sequence: CASSLAIPGSSYNEQFF.